This TCR beta chain was captured by sequencing in a study of OX40 agonist ivuxolimab in advanced cancers. Study-level findings and limits: CD4+ T cells averaged fewer expanded clones than CD8+ T cells. Among the lowest peripheral clonal expansion occurred in 0.1-3.0 mg/kg partial responders.

This table comes from immunoSEQ multiplex PCR, and its TCRdb copy is limited to in-frame clones, with some not included. The sample lists about 46,000 clones, 82% seen once, with around 2% in the top ten. Notes on this clone: Its specificity is unknown.

The V gene end was trimmed by 8 bases and the J gene end by 2 bases; junction bases not matched to a gene: 3. Germline CDR1 ENHRY, CDR2 SYGVKD. This CDR3 contains 13 residues. This sample comprised CD4+ or CD8+ T cells sorted from blood, obtained in a trial of the OX40 agonist ivuxolimab. J is TRBJ2-7 and V is TRBV10-3, with 10 bases lining up with TRBD1. This sequence was found in an adult with an advanced solid tumor such as melanoma, head and neck, liver or kidney cancer. The chain's CDR3 is CAIAGQGAYEQYF. CDR3 nucleotide sequence: TGTGCCATCGCCGGACAGGGGGCCTACGAGCAGTACTTC.